This entry is about one TCR beta chain. Primers included in the PCR were 60 Vbeta and 13 Jbeta primers. Repertoires were generated with immunoSEQ multiplex PCR, while TCRdb's copy carries only in-frame clones and drops some. This listing includes about 210,000 clones. The data derive from a study of cytomegalovirus exposure and HLA in healthy donors. The CDR3 loop spans 10 amino acids. V lost 8 bases to trimming and J lost 7 bases, with 9 bases between them. The germline gives CDR1 WSHSY, CDR2 SAAADI. This receptor was obtained from a woman aged 30 to 39 in good health and CMV-seropositive. Sequenced sample: PBMCs. The chain employs TRBV10-2 and TRBJ2-7; D is undetermined. The CDR3 region is CASASGEQYF. CDR3 sequence (DNA): TGCGCCAGCGCCTCCGGGGAGCAGTACTTC.